Listed here are 32 T cell receptor beta chains from one sample, sequenced in a study of CD8+CD57+ T cells in acquired aplastic anemia. CDR3 and TCR beta VDJ profiling relied on genomic DNA as the template. From the reads, TCRdb called clonotypes with MiXCR, one entry per CDR3 protein. Here the sample spans hundreds of thousands of distinct CDR3 sequences, about 70% being singletons. The sample consisted of sorted CD4+, CD8+, or CD8+CD57+ T cells (not recorded which) from PBMCs. The receptors derive from a human donor in good health, serving as a control.

J is TRBJ2-3 and V is TRBV25-1, with 9 bases identical to TRBD2. Looked up from germline, CDR1 is MGHDK and CDR2 is SYGVNS. This CDR3 is 18 amino acids long. Trimming removed 7 bases from V and 4 bases from J; junction bases left unmatched: 18. CDR3 amino acids: CASIPTPRLAAEPDTQYF. CDR3 DNA: TGTGCCAGCATCCCGACCCCGAGACTAGCGGCGGAGCCAGATACGCAGTATTTT.

This clonotype was recorded at least ten times. The V call is TRBV6-2 or TRBV6-3, the J call TRBJ1-2; D is ambiguous. The CDR3 is 14 residues long. With 2 bases removed from V and 3 bases from J, the gap between germline ends came to 10 bases. Germline V gene lookup returns CDR1 MNHEY and CDR2 SVGEGT. The CDR3 bases are TGTGCCAGCAGTTACAACGGACCGGACTATGGCTACACCTTC. Residues: CASSYNGPDYGYTF.

The chain has TRBV6-2 or TRBV6-3 and TRBJ2-3; TRBD1 matches 10 bases. Germline CDR1 reads MNHEY; CDR2 reads SVGEGT. Trimming removed 6 bases from V and 2 bases from J; junction bases left unmatched: 2. This CDR3 is built from 14 residues. CDR3: CASRDRGNTDTQYF. DNA for the CDR3: TGTGCCAGCAGGGACAGGGGGAACACAGATACGCAGTATTTT.

This clonotype was observed many times. V and J are TRBV6-5 and TRBJ1-5; TRBD1 agrees at 12 bases. CDR3 length equals 14 residues. The J segment lost 7 bases and the V segment lost 5 bases, leaving 3 bases of the junction unmatched. The germline CDR1 and CDR2 sequences are MNHEY and SVGAGI. The CDR3 region is CASSGTGGLQPQHF. The CDR3 DNA is TGTGCCAGCAGTGGGACAGGGGGCCTCCAGCCCCAGCATTTT.

The chain is built from TRBV5-1 and TRBJ2-5; TRBD1 is a possible D gene (5 bases). Germline V gene lookup returns CDR1 SGHRS and CDR2 YFSETQ. The CDR3 is made up of 13 amino acids. The V end lost 1 base, the J end lost 8 bases, and 12 bases lay between the germline ends. The CDR3 DNA is TGCGCCAGCAGCTTGAGCCAGGGCAGCACCCAGTACTTC. Its translation: CASSLSQGSTQYF.

The chain links TRBV20-1 to TRBJ1-3, with D unclear. Trimming took 7 bases from V and 1 from J, leaving 17 bases between them. The CDR3 runs to 15 residues. Per germline, CDR1 DFQATT and CDR2 SNEGSKA (reference sequence). As DNA, the CDR3 is TGCAGTGTTGGCATCGGTCTAGGATCTGGAAACACCATATATTTT. Amino acids: CSVGIGLGSGNTIYF.

The genes are TRBV20-1 and TRBJ2-1; D uncertain. Germline V gene lookup returns CDR1 DFQATT and CDR2 SNEGSKA (reference sequence). The CDR3 length is 15 residues. V shed 5 bases and J shed 7 bases, with 21 bases lying between them. The DNA for the CDR3 is TGCAGTGCTCGAGGCCATGGCCAGGTGGATAATGAGCAGTTCTTC. Translating gives CSARGHGQVDNEQFF.

The chain links TRBV12-3 or TRBV12-4 to TRBJ2-3; TRBD1 agrees at 7 bases. Germline trimming cut 6 bases from V and 4 bases from J; bases unmatched to any gene: 13. The CDR3 runs to 16 residues. This chain's CDR3 is CASSTATRDSSDTQYF. DNA for the CDR3: TGTGCCAGCAGCACAGCTACGAGGGACAGTTCAGATACGCAGTATTTT.

As to this clonotype: The junction and the germline gene differ at one end; a read error may be behind it. The chain uses TRBV20-1 and TRBJ2-3, with TRBD2 identical over 7 bases. The germline CDR1 and CDR2 sequences are DFQATT and SNEGSKA (reference sequence). The CDR3 runs 12 residues. The CDR3 nucleotides are TGCAGTCCTAGCGGACGCACAGATGAACAGTATTTT. It encodes CSPSGRTDEQYF.

This chain joins TRBV7-7 and TRBJ2-7, with TRBD2 as a possible D gene (6 bases). There are 11 residues in the CDR3. Germline V gives CDR1 SSHAT, CDR2 FNYEAQ (reference sequence). With 4 bases removed from V and 7 bases from J, the gap between germline ends came to 8 bases. CDR3: CASSCGGEQYF. The CDR3 DNA is TGTGCCAGCAGCTGCGGAGGGGAGCAGTACTTC.

This clonotype occurred once. The chain has TRBV6-6 and TRBJ2-7; weak D call: TRBD2 (5 bases). The CDR3 sequence is 13 residues long. With 10 bases removed from V and 6 bases from J, the gap between germline ends came to 19 bases. Germline CDR1 and CDR2: MNHNY and SVGAGI (reference sequence). For the CDR3, the DNA is TGTGCCACCAGAAGTTCGCTCGCGGGCGAGCAGTACTTC. This encodes CATRSSLAGEQYF.

Points on this clonotype: The junction and the germline gene differ at one end; a read error may be behind it. The chain employs TRBV7-9 and TRBJ2-2; 10 bases agree with TRBD1. This CDR3 comprises 15 residues. Germline V gene sequence: CDR1 SEHNR, CDR2 FQNEAQ (reference sequence). The CDR3 spells CVSSPRDRGSGELFF. In nucleotides, the CDR3 is TGTGTCAGCAGCCCTCGGGACAGGGGTTCCGGGGAGCTGTTTTTT.

V is TRBV25-1 and J is TRBJ2-7; no firm D call. V was trimmed by 6 bases and J by 0 bases, leaving 12 bases between them. The CDR3 runs to 14 residues. Germline lookup yields CDR1 MGHDK and CDR2 SYGVNS. This CDR3 is CASSVVGSSYEQYF. DNA of the CDR3: TGTGCCAGCAGCGTGGTGGGTAGCTCCTACGAGCAGTACTTC.

On this clonotype itself: Being one base from a much bigger clone, this may be a read error. The chain combines TRBV20-1 with TRBJ1-4; TRBD1 might be the D (5 bases). The CDR3 spans 14 residues. Germline CDR1 reads DFQATT; CDR2 reads SNEGSKA (reference sequence). The V end was cut by 6 bases, the J end by 6 bases, with 17 bases between. The CDR3 here is CSATAGALDEKLFF. The CDR3 coding sequence is TGCAGTGCAACAGCCGGGGCCTTGGATGAAAAACTGTTTTTT.

With respect to this clonotype: A read error is likely, as this CDR3 ends without the conserved phenylalanine or tryptophan. The chain links TRBV5-1 to TRBJ2-7; TRBD1 agrees at 7 bases. The CDR3 covers 14 residues. Losses at the gene ends were 3 bases for V and 5 bases for J; bases not matched to a gene: 8. Germline V gene lookup returns CDR1 SGHRS and CDR2 YFSETQ. CDR3 sequence: CASSSGQPPDEQYS. CDR3 DNA sequence: TGCGCCAGCAGCTCGGGACAGCCCCCTGACGAGCAGTACTCC.

This clonotype was observed at least ten times. The CDR3 coding sequence is TGTGCCAGCAGCTACCGACGGGACAGGGGGAACACCGGGGAGCTGTTTTTT. It yields the protein CASSYRRDRGNTGELFF. V is TRBV9 and J is TRBJ2-2, with 10 bases aligning to TRBD1. This CDR3 is built from 17 residues. V lost 4 bases, J lost 1 base, and 7 bases stayed unmatched. Germline V CDR1 and CDR2: SGDLS, YYNGEE. The full variable domain, completed using reference TRBV9 and TRBJ2-2, is DSGVTQTPKHLITATGQRVTLRCSPRSGDLSVYWYQQSLDQGLQFLIQYYNGEERAKGNILERFSAQQFPDLHSELNLSSLELGDSALYFCASSYRRDRGNTGELFFGEGSRLTVL.

This clonotype has ten or more counts. The rearrangement uses TRBV18 and TRBJ1-6, with D possibly matching TRBD1 (5 bases). Germline CDR1 reads KGHSH; CDR2 reads LQKENI. V gave up 0 bases and J gave up 6 bases, with 9 bases separating them. CDR3 size: 15 residues. The CDR3 is CASSPPDSGNSPLHF. The CDR3 DNA reads TGTGCCAGCTCACCACCTGACAGTGGTAATTCACCCCTCCACTTT.

The chain carries TRBV5-5 and TRBJ2-6, with D perhaps matching TRBD2 (5 bases). The germline V and J ends were trimmed by 4 bases and 4 bases, with 15 bases remaining between them. This CDR3 contains 16 residues. From germline, CDR1 is SGHKS and CDR2 YYEKEE (reference sequence). This CDR3 is CASSEAAGLGANVLTF. CDR3 coding DNA: TGTGCCAGCAGCGAAGCGGCGGGCCTCGGGGCCAACGTCCTGACTTTC.

The chain is built from TRBV19 and TRBJ2-3; D is unclear. Germline V lookup: CDR1 LNHDA, CDR2 SQIVND (reference sequence). CDR3 length: 14 residues. Trimming shortened V by 6 bases and J by 0 bases, and 10 bases separated the two germline ends. CDR3 nucleotides: TGTGCCAGTAGAACGGTGGCTAGCACAGATACGCAGTATTTT. This codes for CASRTVASTDTQYF.

The chain is built from TRBV12-3 or TRBV12-4 and TRBJ1-2; unclear D gene. Trimming took off 5 bases at V and 5 bases at J, with 9 bases between the two ends. The CDR3 extends over 12 amino acids. The CDR3 sequence: CASSTRSYGYTF. The DNA of the CDR3 is TGTGCCAGCAGTACCCGGTCGTATGGCTACACCTTC.

This clonotype was counted once. J is TRBJ2-7 and V is TRBV7-2; 10 bases line up with TRBD2. CDR1 and CDR2 from the germline V gene are SGHTA and FQGNSA. Trimming cost V 0 bases and J 6 bases; bases outside gene matches: 5. The CDR3 spans 15 residues. CDR3 loop: CASSLALAGAREQYF. DNA for the CDR3: TGTGCCAGCAGCTTAGCGCTAGCGGGGGCCCGCGAGCAGTACTTC.

This clonotype has more than one count but fewer than ten. V is TRBV27 and J is TRBJ1-2; D not certain. V lost 1 base, J lost 3 bases, and 15 bases lay in between. The germline CDR1 and CDR2 sequences are MNHEY and SMNVEV (reference sequence). CDR3 length: 16 amino acids. CDR3 DNA: TGTGCCAGCAGTTTATTGGCCCCGGGGATGGACTATGGCTACACCTTC. This gives the protein CASSLLAPGMDYGYTF.

In this sample, this clonotype turned up once. The germline gene is not matched at one end of the junction; a read error may be the cause. The V and J genes are TRBV7-2 and TRBJ2-7; TRBD1 is a possible D gene (5 bases). This CDR3 spans 13 amino acids. In germline, CDR1 is SGHTA, CDR2 FQGNSA. Here the CDR3 DNA reads TGCGCCAGCAGCTTGGCGCAGGGCGGCGTGGAGTACTTC. Its translation is CASSLAQGGVEYF.

For this clonotype: One end of the junction does not line up with germline, which may come from a read error. This rearrangement joins TRBV10-3 to TRBJ1-2, with D perhaps TRBD1 (7 bases). The J call may not be correct, given that the DNA end is closer to TRBJ2-1. Germline V gives CDR1 ENHRY, CDR2 SYGVKD. The CDR3 loop spans 15 amino acids. The DNA of the CDR3 is TGTGCCATCAGTGAGGCGGGGACAGAAAACAATGACCAGTTCTTC. Translation: CAISEAGTENNDQFF.

To note about this clonotype: The CDR3 ends on some other residue instead of the conserved phenylalanine or tryptophan, so this is likely a read error. It is unclear where the CDR3 begins or ends on the DNA, so no DNA is shown, and the CDR3 is as TCRdb lists it. This chain joins TRBV2 and TRBJ1-6; the table's D gene call, TRBD1, was not cross checked with the DNA. The CDR3 length is 16 residues, termini included. In germline, CDR1 is SNHLY, CDR2 FYNNEI. This chain's CDR3 is CASSAQSTGVGEQYFG.

Of note for this clonotype: At one end the junction does not follow the germline gene, possibly because of a read error. The rearrangement links TRBV7-6 to TRBJ1-4; D call uncertain. The germline V gene encodes CDR1 SGHVS and CDR2 FNYEAQ. The CDR3 runs to 14 residues. The CDR3 nucleotides are TGTGCCAGCAGCTTAAACGGTCTCCATGAAACACTGTTTTTT. The encoded protein is CASSLNGLHETLFF.

The rearrangement uses TRBV11-2 and TRBJ2-5; 10 bases match TRBD1. The germline V gene has CDR1 SGHAT and CDR2 FQNNGV. Trimming took 5 bases from V and 1 from J; bases not matched to a gene: 4. There are 15 residues in the CDR3. Written as DNA, the CDR3 is TGTGCCAGCAGCACCGGGACAGGGGTCCAAGAGACCCAGTACTTC. It specifies CASSTGTGVQETQYF. The full variable domain, with the rest looked up from reference TRBV11-2 and TRBJ2-5, is EAGVAQSPRYKIIEKRQSVAFWCNPISGHATLYWYQQILGQGPKLLIQFQNNGVVDDSQLPKDRFSAERLKGVDSTLKIQPAKLEDSAVYLCASSTGTGVQETQYFGPGTRLLVL.

A word on this clonotype: The junction departs from germline at one end; a sequencing error may be responsible. The genes are TRBV7-2 and TRBJ1-5; no clear D. The CDR3 spans 15 residues. CDR1 is SGHTA, CDR2 FQGNSA, per germline. DNA for the CDR3: TGTGCCAGCAGCCATGGTCAGTCGGAGAATCAGCCGCAGCATTTT. It encodes CASSHGQSENQPQHF. Looking up the rest from reference TRBV7-2 and TRBJ1-5 gives the full variable domain: GAGVSQSPSNKVTEKGKDVELRCDPISGHTALYWYRQSLGQGLEFLIYFQGNSAPDKSGLPSDRFSAERTGGSVSTLTIQRTQQEDSAVYLCASSHGQSENQPQHFGDGTRLSIL.

Ten or more counts support this clonotype. The chain employs TRBV24-1 and TRBJ2-1; no clear D. This CDR3 region has 11 residues. Germline loops: CDR1 KGHDR, CDR2 SFDVKD. V lost 3 bases, J lost 8 bases, and 4 bases lay in between. Here the CDR3 DNA reads TGTGCCACCAGTGATACGTATGAGCAGTTCTTC. Protein product: CATSDTYEQFF.

This clonotype was seen just once. CDR3 nucleotide sequence: TGTGCCAGCAGCCTAGGCCGGACAGGGACCTACGAGCAGTACTTC. It encodes CASSLGRTGTYEQYF. The V and J genes are TRBV9 and TRBJ2-7; 8 bases are shared with TRBD1. V shed 4 bases, J shed 2 bases, and the junction held 8 bases outside the gene matches. The CDR3 sequence is 15 residues long. The V gene's germline CDR1 is SGDLS and CDR2 YYNGEE. Filled out from reference TRBV9 and TRBJ2-7, the complete variable domain reads DSGVTQTPKHLITATGQRVTLRCSPRSGDLSVYWYQQSLDQGLQFLIQYYNGEERAKGNILERFSAQQFPDLHSELNLSSLELGDSALYFCASSLGRTGTYEQYFGPGTRLTVT.

The chain combines TRBV5-4 with TRBJ2-3, with TRBD1 matching over 10 bases. The length of the CDR3 is 16 residues. CDR1 is SGHNT, CDR2 YYREEE, per germline (reference sequence). Trimming at V came to 2 bases and at J to 2 bases, leaving 5 bases not matched to a gene. DNA for the CDR3: TGTGCCAGCAGCTTAGGGACAGGGGAATCCACAGATACGCAGTATTTT. It codes for CASSLGTGESTDTQYF.

This clonotype was detected many times. V usage is TRBV7-2 and J usage is TRBJ2-1; D is ambiguous. CDR3 length equals 12 residues. V gave up 5 bases and J gave up 3 bases, with 5 bases separating them. The germline CDR1 and CDR2 sequences are SGHTA and FQGNSA. The CDR3 region is CASSLYYNEQFF. The CDR3 DNA reads as TGTGCCAGCAGCCTGTACTACAATGAGCAGTTCTTC.